The 16 T cell receptor beta chains below all came from one sample that was sequenced in a study of CD8+ T cells in alopecia areata. Sequencing templates came from extracted RNA that was reverse transcribed into cDNA. The method was immunoSEQ multiplex PCR; TCRdb's version includes in-frame clones alone and lacks a portion of them. Among 120,000 or so clones listed, about 61% were seen once. The treatment denotes: oral pan-JAK inhibitor, 5-10 mg twice daily. This specimen consisted of CD8+ T cells sorted from blood, obtained at week 4, from a patient treated with tofacitinib. The receptor source for this set is a human donor with alopecia areata.

This chain joins TRBV4-1 and TRBJ1-1; unclear D gene. Deletions cut 1 base from V and 1 base from J, with 4 bases between. Per the germline V gene, CDR1 is MGHRA and CDR2 is YSYEKL. The CDR3 has 13 amino acids. The CDR3 coding sequence is TGCGCCAGCAGCCAAGTGCGGAACACTGAAGCTTTCTTT. Translation gives CASSQVRNTEAFF.

The rearrangement joins TRBV4-3 to TRBJ2-7; D might be TRBD1 or TRBD2, each matching 6 bases. The CDR3 has 14 residues. Between the trimmed V and J ends, which lost 0 bases and 5 bases, there was a span of 11 bases. Per germline, CDR1 LGHNA and CDR2 YSLEER. The chain's CDR3 is CASSQDRGLDEQYF. For the CDR3, the DNA is TGCGCCAGCAGCCAAGATCGGGGGCTGGACGAGCAGTACTTC.

The V and J genes are TRBV29-1 and TRBJ2-3, with D perhaps TRBD1 or TRBD2 (5 bases each). The CDR3 has 12 amino acids. Germline-derived CDR1 and CDR2 are SQVTM and ANQGSEA. V lost 4 bases and J lost 1, with 6 bases in between. The CDR3 DNA reads TGCAGCGTTGTGGGGGGCACAGATACGCAGTATTTT. Translation gives CSVVGGTDTQYF.

The chain recombines TRBV29-1 with TRBJ2-2; D is uncertain. CDR3 length: 14 residues. Trimming removed 0 bases at V and 1 base at J, with 6 bases between. Germline values: CDR1 SQVTM, CDR2 ANQGSEA. This CDR3 is CSVEDLQNTGELFF. The CDR3 DNA reads TGCAGCGTTGAAGACCTACAGAACACCGGGGAGCTGTTTTTT.

This clone was counted only a few times. V is TRBV29-1 and J is TRBJ2-1; 8 nucleotides align to TRBD2. The CDR3 is made up of 14 amino acids. Trimming removed 3 bases from V and 10 bases from J; junction bases left unmatched: 11. Germline assignment: CDR1 SQVTM and CDR2 ANQGSEA. The chain's CDR3 is CSVEGTRRGREQFF. The CDR3 region has the DNA TGCAGCGTTGAGGGGACTAGAAGAGGACGGGAGCAGTTCTTC.

The rearrangement uses TRBV4-1 and TRBJ1-1; D is unresolved. Trimming cost V 0 bases and J 4 bases, with 12 bases left between them. The CDR3 runs 15 residues. Germline loops: CDR1 MGHRA, CDR2 YSYEKL. CDR3 DNA sequence: TGCGCCAGCAGCCAAGATCCGGGATACGGCACTGAAGCTTTCTTT. Protein: CASSQDPGYGTEAFF.

This clone was seen just once. V usage is TRBV6-6 and J usage is TRBJ2-7, with D possibly being TRBD2 (6 bases). The CDR3 covers 11 residues. Trimming stripped 10 bases from V and 6 bases from J, with 13 bases between. CDR1 MNHNY and CDR2 SVGAGI come from the germline V gene (reference sequence). The CDR3 nucleotides are TGTGCCACCCTGGAGGGGAGCGAGCAGTACTTC. Amino acid sequence: CATLEGSEQYF.

The chain combines TRBV29-1 with TRBJ2-6; no reliable D call. V was cut by 4 bases and J by 0 bases, with 13 bases left in between. The CDR3 is made up of 16 amino acids. Germline lookup yields CDR1 SQVTM and CDR2 ANQGSEA. The CDR3 DNA is TGCAGCGTTGTAGGGCACCCCTCCTCTGGGGCCAACGTCCTGACTTTC. Translation: CSVVGHPSSGANVLTF. Based on the CDR3 plus reference TRBV29-1 and TRBJ2-6, the full variable domain is SAVISQKPSRDICQRGTSLTIQCQVDSQVTMMFWYRQQPGQSLTLIATANQGSEATYESGFVIDKFPISRPNLTFSTLTVSNMSPEDSSIYLCSVVGHPSSGANVLTFGAGSRLTVL.

The rearrangement joins TRBV27 to TRBJ1-1, with D unresolved. Per germline, CDR1 MNHEY and CDR2 SMNVEV (reference sequence). This CDR3 region has 14 residues. V was clipped by 0 bases and J by 1 base, with 6 bases between them. CDR3 residues: CASSLSGSNTEAFF. CDR3 coding DNA: TGTGCCAGCAGTTTATCGGGGTCGAACACTGAAGCTTTCTTT.

The chain couples TRBV5-1 to TRBJ2-5, with D perhaps TRBD1 (6 bases). Germline values: CDR1 SGHRS, CDR2 YFSETQ. The CDR3 extends over 13 amino acids. V was cut by 4 bases and J by 1 base, with 8 bases left in between. CDR3 coding DNA: TGCGCCAGCAGCGGGGACATCCAAGAGACCCAGTACTTC. Translating gives CASSGDIQETQYF.

This clone was found a few times. The genes are TRBV29-1 and TRBJ1-2, with D tentatively TRBD1 (6 bases). The V gene's germline CDR1 is SQVTM and CDR2 ANQGSEA. Trimming took 3 bases from V and 4 from J, leaving 15 bases between them. The CDR3 covers 14 residues. The CDR3 region has the DNA TGCAGCGTTGAGGCGGGGGGCTGGGGCTATGGCTACACCTTC. Translating it yields CSVEAGGWGYGYTF.

The V call is TRBV4-1, the J call TRBJ2-7, with D possibly being TRBD2 (5 bases). V lost 5 bases to trimming and J lost 3 bases, with 26 bases between them. Germline values: CDR1 MGHRA, CDR2 YSYEKL. CDR3 length: 18 amino acids. The CDR3 is CASSNWASGVEAFYEQYF. CDR3 DNA: TGCGCCAGCAGCAACTGGGCGTCCGGGGTCGAAGCTTTCTACGAGCAGTACTTC.

The V and J genes are TRBV29-1 and TRBJ1-1, with unresolved D. CDR3 size: 14 residues. Trimming removed 4 bases at V and 2 bases at J, with 14 bases between. Germline-derived CDR1 and CDR2 are SQVTM and ANQGSEA. The CDR3 bases are TGCAGCGTTGTTGGTACAGACCTAAACACTGAAGCTTTCTTT. It is translated as CSVVGTDLNTEAFF.

This clone occurred once. CDR3 in DNA: TGTGCCAGCAGCGTCACGGGGTATAGCAATCAGCCCCAGCATTTT. Protein sequence: CASSVTGYSNQPQHF. The chain couples TRBV9 to TRBJ1-5; D is uncertain. CDR1 is SGDLS and CDR2 is YYNGEE in the germline V gene. CDR3 length: 15 residues. V lost 2 bases and J 0 bases, leaving 9 bases between the germline ends.

The chain carries TRBV23-1 and TRBJ1-1; the D is unclear. TRBV23-1 qualifies as an ORF whose function is uncertain. This CDR3 is 16 amino acids long. V lost 0 bases and J lost 0, with 11 bases in between. The CDR3: CASSQSPEEMNTEAFF. The CDR3 nucleotides read TGCGCCAGCAGTCAATCTCCAGAAGAGATGAACACTGAAGCTTTCTTT.

The chain links TRBV7-2 to TRBJ2-7; 7 bases fit TRBD1. This CDR3 is 16 amino acids long. The junction had 8 bases not matched to a gene; V was cut back by 1 base and J by 2 bases. Germline V gene lookup returns CDR1 SGHTA and CDR2 FQGNSA. The CDR3 DNA reads as TGTGCCAGCAGCTTAGGGTCAGGGGGAAGGGCCTACGAGCAGTACTTC. Translated, it gives CASSLGSGGRAYEQYF.